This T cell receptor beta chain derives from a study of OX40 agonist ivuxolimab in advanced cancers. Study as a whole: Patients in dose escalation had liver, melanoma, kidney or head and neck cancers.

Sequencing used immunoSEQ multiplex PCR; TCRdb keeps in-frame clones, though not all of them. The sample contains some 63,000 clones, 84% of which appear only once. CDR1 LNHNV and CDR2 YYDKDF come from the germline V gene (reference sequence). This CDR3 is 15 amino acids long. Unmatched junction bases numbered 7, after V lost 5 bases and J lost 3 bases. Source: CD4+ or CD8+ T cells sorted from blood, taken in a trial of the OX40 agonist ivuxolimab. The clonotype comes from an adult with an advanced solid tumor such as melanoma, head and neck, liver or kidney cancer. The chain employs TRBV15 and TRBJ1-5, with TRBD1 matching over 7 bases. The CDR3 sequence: CATSARTGANQPQHF. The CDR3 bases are TGTGCCACCAGCGCCAGAACAGGGGCCAATCAGCCCCAGCATTTT.